Below are 12 T cell receptor beta chains sequenced from a single sample in a study of radiotherapy plus CTLA-4 blockade in lung cancer. Data came from immunoSEQ multiplex PCR; TCRdb stores just in-frame clones and leaves some out. The sample holds 85,000 to 100,000 clones, around 87% seen once. Here the sequenced sample was peripheral blood, taken from a patient treated with radiotherapy plus ipilimumab. The receptors originated from a human donor with non-small cell lung cancer that progressed on radiotherapy plus ipilimumab.

The chain combines TRBV2 with TRBJ1-4, with a possible D match to TRBD1 (6 bases). V was pared by 7 bases and J by 5 bases, with 11 bases between. The CDR3 has 13 residues. Germline V gene lookup returns CDR1 SNHLY and CDR2 FYNNEI. The CDR3 nucleotides are TGTGCCAGCAACAGGGATTCAAATGAAAAACTGTTTTTT. It translates to CASNRDSNEKLFF.

This rearrangement joins TRBV6-4 to TRBJ1-1; 10 bases fit TRBD1. Germline V gene sequence: CDR1 MRHNA, CDR2 SNTAGT. This CDR3 has 20 residues. J lost 1 base, V lost 3 bases, and 17 bases had no gene match. CDR3: CASSEVRQPDRGTWNTEAFF. CDR3 sequence (DNA): TGTGCCAGCAGTGAAGTTAGACAGCCGGACAGGGGGACGTGGAACACTGAAGCTTTCTTT.

CDR3 in DNA: TGTGCCAGCTCACTCCGTTTGGCAGACACAGATACGCAGTATTTT. The encoded protein is CASSLRLADTDTQYF. V usage is TRBV18 and J usage is TRBJ2-3; D is unclear. The germline V gene has CDR1 KGHSH and CDR2 LQKENI. V lost 4 bases and J 2 bases, leaving 13 bases between the germline ends. The CDR3 sequence is 15 residues long. The entire variable domain, with the rest obtained from reference TRBV18 and TRBJ2-3, is as follows: NAGVMQNPRHLVRRRGQEARLRCSPMKGHSHVYWYRQLPEEGLKFMVYLQKENIIDESGMPKERFSAEFPKEGPSILRIQQVVRGDSAAYFCASSLRLADTDTQYFGPGTRLTVL.

The genes are TRBV15 and TRBJ2-5, with 13 positions matching TRBD2. Trimming cost V 0 bases and J 7 bases; bases outside gene matches: 8. The CDR3 spans 17 residues. The germline V gene has CDR1 LNHNV and CDR2 YYDKDF (reference sequence). Here the CDR3 DNA reads TGTGCCACCAGCAGAGAGACTAGCGGGAGGCCGGTTGGGACCCAGTACTTC. Translating it yields CATSRETSGRPVGTQYF.

The V and J genes are TRBV18 and TRBJ2-4; the D gene could be TRBD1 or TRBD2 (6 bases each). The CDR3 is made up of 13 amino acids. Between the trimmed V and J ends, which lost 3 bases and 11 bases, there was a span of 14 bases. Per the germline V gene, CDR1 is KGHSH and CDR2 is LQKENI. CDR3 loop: CASSPEGRTVQYF. In DNA, the CDR3 is TGTGCCAGCTCACCGGAGGGAAGGACAGTTCAGTACTTC.

This sequence joins TRBV27 and TRBJ2-7, with TRBD1 matching over 9 bases. The CDR3 has 14 amino acids. V gave up 9 bases and J gave up 1 base; unmatched junction bases: 7. Germline V gene lookup returns CDR1 MNHEY and CDR2 SMNVEV (reference sequence). This CDR3 is CARTGTGMSYEQYF. DNA for the CDR3: TGTGCCAGGACAGGGACAGGGATGTCCTACGAGCAGTACTTC.

The chain links TRBV7-8 to TRBJ2-7; 12 nucleotides line up with TRBD2. CDR1 and CDR2 from the germline V gene are SGHVS and FQNEAQ. Trimming cost V 1 base and J 4 bases; bases outside gene matches: 5. The CDR3 is made up of 16 amino acids. For the CDR3, the DNA is TGTGCCAGCAGCTTAGTTCCTAGCGGGAGGGGGTACGAGCAGTACTTC. Protein sequence: CASSLVPSGRGYEQYF.

The rearrangement joins TRBV18 to TRBJ2-5; D possibly matches TRBD1 or TRBD2 (5 bases each). Germline loops: CDR1 KGHSH, CDR2 LQKENI. The CDR3 covers 14 residues. V lost 2 bases and J lost 5, with 12 bases in between. The CDR3: CASSPLPGQETQYF. The CDR3, as DNA: TGTGCCAGCTCACCATTACCGGGGCAGGAGACCCAGTACTTC.

The chain links TRBV29-1 to TRBJ2-2, with D maybe TRBD1 (5 bases). The CDR3 has 13 residues. CDR1 SQVTM and CDR2 ANQGSEA come from the germline V gene. Trimming removed 6 bases from V and 4 bases from J, with 12 bases in between. In DNA form, the CDR3 reads TGCAGCGTCCTGGGGCAGTTCACCGGGGAGCTGTTTTTT. It specifies CSVLGQFTGELFF.

V is TRBV19 and J is TRBJ2-7, with 12 bases fitting TRBD2. The trim removed 4 bases at V and 4 bases at J, leaving 8 bases unmatched. The CDR3 length is 16 residues. The V gene's germline CDR1 is LNHDA and CDR2 SQIVND (reference sequence). CDR3 DNA sequence: TGTGCCAGTAGTAAGCGGACTAGCGGGGAAGCGTACGAGCAGTACTTC. Encoded protein: CASSKRTSGEAYEQYF.

This clone was seen only a few times. V and J are TRBV7-9 and TRBJ2-7; D may be TRBD2 (5 bases). V lost 5 bases to trimming and J lost 0 bases, with 8 bases between them. This CDR3 is built from 13 residues. The germline CDR1 and CDR2 sequences are SEHNR and FQNEAQ (reference sequence). The CDR3 DNA is TGTGCCAGCAGCCGGGGTTTCTCCTACGAGCAGTACTTC. It codes for CASSRGFSYEQYF.

The gene calls are TRBV6-5 and TRBJ2-7; TRBD1 agrees at 9 bases. This CDR3 is 14 amino acids long. Germline V gives CDR1 MNHEY, CDR2 SVGAGI. Trimming took 2 bases from V and 2 from J; bases not matched to a gene: 1. CDR3: CASSYGDRAYEQYF. CDR3 nucleotides: TGTGCCAGCAGTTACGGGGACAGGGCCTACGAGCAGTACTTC.